The next 25 T cell receptor beta chains were all read from a single sample in a study of T cell responses to AZD1222 COVID-19 vaccine. Assay: immunoSEQ multiplex PCR; the TCRdb copy retains only in-frame clones and omits some. The sample consists of under 150,000 clones, approximately 83% of them appearing once. Sample: peripheral blood, taken on day 0 of MenACWY control vaccination. Receptors originate from an adult in good health.

The chain links TRBV12-3 or TRBV12-4 to TRBJ2-5; unclear D gene. V lost 2 bases, J lost 1 base, and 2 bases lay in between. The CDR3 spans 12 residues. The CDR3 region is CASSLSQETQYF. CDR3 coding DNA: TGTGCCAGCAGTTTAAGCCAAGAGACCCAGTACTTC.

This clone was detected a few times. This sequence joins TRBV29-1 and TRBJ1-5; TRBD1 aligns across 10 bases. V lost 6 bases, J lost 4 bases, and 0 bases stayed unmatched. CDR1 is SQVTM, CDR2 ANQGSEA, per germline. The CDR3 is 12 residues long. The chain's CDR3 is CSVGQGNQPQHF. In nucleotides, the CDR3 is TGCAGCGTGGGACAGGGGAATCAGCCCCAGCATTTT.

V is TRBV7-2 and J is TRBJ1-1; D gene ambiguous. CDR1 SGHTA and CDR2 FQGNSA come from the germline V gene. CDR3 size: 14 residues. V lost 2 bases and J lost 0, with 7 bases in between. The CDR3 spells CASSLQTMNTEAFF. The CDR3 DNA reads TGTGCCAGCAGCTTACAGACCATGAACACTGAAGCTTTCTTT.

V usage is TRBV28 and J usage is TRBJ2-3, with TRBD2 as a possible D gene (5 bases). Trimming stripped 2 bases from V and 2 bases from J, with 11 bases between. Germline V gives CDR1 MDHEN, CDR2 SYDVKM. The CDR3 spans 15 residues. The CDR3 spells CASSLMWETTDTQYF. The CDR3 DNA sequence: TGTGCCAGCAGTTTAATGTGGGAGACCACAGATACGCAGTATTTT. The complete variable domain, with remaining parts taken from reference TRBV28 and TRBJ2-3, reads DVKVTQSSRYLVKRTGEKVFLECVQDMDHENMFWYRQDPGLGLRLIYFSYDVKMKEKGDIPEGYSVSREKKERFSLILESASTNQTSMYLCASSLMWETTDTQYFGPGTRLTVL.

The chain is built from TRBV19 and TRBJ2-2; no firm D call. Between the trimmed V and J ends, which lost 5 bases and 1 base, there was a span of 11 bases. The CDR3 runs 15 residues. The germline V gene encodes CDR1 LNHDA and CDR2 SQIVND (reference sequence). CDR3 DNA: TGTGCCAGTAGTGCCCGGGTCGAGAACACCGGGGAGCTGTTTTTT. This codes for CASSARVENTGELFF.

This sequence joins TRBV19 and TRBJ1-5; 8 bases align to TRBD1. Per the germline V gene, CDR1 is LNHDA and CDR2 is SQIVND (reference sequence). Trimming took 6 bases from V and 0 from J; bases not matched to a gene: 13. The CDR3 spans 18 residues. DNA for the CDR3: TGTGCCAGTAGGCAGGGGGCTAACTCCCTGAATAGCAATCAGCCCCAGCATTTT. Protein product: CASRQGANSLNSNQPQHF.

This sequence joins TRBV4-2 and TRBJ1-3, with 8 bases lining up with TRBD1. This CDR3 has 17 amino acids. J gave up 3 bases and V 1 base, and 8 bases lay outside the gene matches. Germline CDR1 is LGHNA and CDR2 is YNFKEQ. CDR3 coding DNA: TGTGCCAGCAGCCAAGTCACCGGGACAGGCAGTGGAAACACCATATATTTT. Translated, it gives CASSQVTGTGSGNTIYF.

The J gene is TRBJ2-3, the V gene TRBV5-1; D may be TRBD1 (6 bases). V was pared by 0 bases and J by 5 bases, with 10 bases between. The germline V gene encodes CDR1 SGHRS and CDR2 YFSETQ. The CDR3 contains 14 residues. CDR3 in DNA: TGCGCCAGCAGCTTGGGCCTACAGGGAGATACGCAGTATTTT. Translated: CASSLGLQGDTQYF.

The chain employs TRBV3-1 (or the pseudogene TRBV3-2) and TRBJ2-7, with D possibly TRBD2 on 7 matching bases. V was trimmed by 4 bases and J by 7 bases, leaving 14 bases between them. Germline values: CDR1 LGHDT, CDR2 YNNKEL (reference sequence). CDR3 length: 13 amino acids. CDR3 bases: TGTGCCAGCAGCCTAGGGGGGGCAAGGGAGCAGTACTTC. Its protein is CASSLGGAREQYF.

The chain couples TRBV6-6 to TRBJ1-4; 7 nucleotides agree with TRBD1. The CDR3 spans 16 residues. Germline CDR1 reads MNHNY; CDR2 reads SVGAGI (reference sequence). V trimming: 8 bases; J trimming: 0 bases; junction bases outside the gene matches: 9. The CDR3 sequence is CASRGRGITTNEKLFF. For the CDR3, the DNA is TGTGCCAGCCGGGGCAGGGGGATTACAACTAATGAAAAACTGTTTTTT.

This clone was counted a few times. The J gene is TRBJ2-7, the V gene TRBV30; 7 bases line up with TRBD1. Germline CDR1 and CDR2: GTSNPN and SVGIG (reference sequence). The V segment lost 3 bases and the J segment 0 bases; nucleotides outside the gene matches: 14. The CDR3 runs 17 residues. The CDR3 coding sequence is TGTGCCTGGAGGGTTTCCAAGTCAGGGGGTAGCTCCTACGAGCAGTACTTC. It is translated as CAWRVSKSGGSSYEQYF.

This clone was seen a single time. V and J are TRBV3-1 (or the pseudogene TRBV3-2) and TRBJ1-2; perhaps TRBD1 as D (6 bases). CDR1 is LGHDT and CDR2 is YNNKEL in the germline V gene (reference sequence). Trimming cost V 1 base and J 4 bases, with 10 bases left between them. This CDR3 has 14 residues. CDR3 nucleotides: TGTGCCAGCAGCCAAGTGGGGACACCCTATGGCTACACCTTC. Translation: CASSQVGTPYGYTF.

This chain connects TRBV7-2 to TRBJ1-1, with 10 bases fitting TRBD1. Germline assignment: CDR1 SGHTA and CDR2 FQGNSA. The CDR3 contains 17 residues. Trimming at V came to 3 bases and at J to 1 base, leaving 8 bases not matched to a gene. CDR3 in DNA: TGTGCCAGCAGCTTTGGACAGGGGGTAAGAGAGAACACTGAAGCTTTCTTT. It specifies CASSFGQGVRENTEAFF. Supplemented by reference TRBV7-2 and TRBJ1-1, the full variable domain reads GAGVSQSPSNKVTEKGKDVELRCDPISGHTALYWYRQSLGQGLEFLIYFQGNSAPDKSGLPSDRFSAERTGGSVSTLTIQRTQQEDSAVYLCASSFGQGVRENTEAFFGQGTRLTVV.

The rearrangement links TRBV7-9 to TRBJ2-1, with 8 bases identical to TRBD1. This CDR3 region has 14 residues. With V trimmed by 7 bases and J by 7 bases, 9 bases remained unmatched. Per the germline V gene, CDR1 is SEHNR and CDR2 is FQNEAQ (reference sequence). The CDR3 nucleotides read TGTGCCAGCAACCCAGGGGGCAGAGGGAATGAGCAGTTCTTC. Amino acids: CASNPGGRGNEQFF. Based on the CDR3 plus reference TRBV7-9 and TRBJ2-1, the full variable domain is DTGVSQNPRHKITKRGQNVTFRCDPISEHNRLYWYRQTLGQGPEFLTYFQNEAQLEKSRLLSDRFSAERPKGSFSTLEIQRTEQGDSAMYLCASNPGGRGNEQFFGPGTRLTVL.

This clone has only one observation. The V and J genes are TRBV11-3 and TRBJ2-1, with 7 bases aligning to TRBD1. CDR3 length: 14 residues. V trimming: 1 base; J trimming: 5 bases; junction bases outside the gene matches: 2. CDR1 is SGHNT and CDR2 is YENEEA in the germline V gene. The CDR3 bases are TGTGCCAGCAGCTTAGGAGGGGGCCACAATGAGCAGTTCTTC. Encoded protein: CASSLGGGHNEQFF. Full variable domain (remainder filled in from reference TRBV11-3 and TRBJ2-1): EAGVVQSPRYKIIEKKQPVAFWCNPISGHNTLYWYLQNLGQGPELLIRYENEEAVDDSQLPKDRFSAERLKGVDSTLKIQPAELGDSAVYLCASSLGGGHNEQFFGPGTRLTVL.

The V call is TRBV15, the J call TRBJ1-2; the D is unclear. CDR1 LNHNV and CDR2 YYDKDF come from the germline V gene (reference sequence). This CDR3 spans 12 amino acids. V dropped 4 bases and J dropped 4 bases, with 7 bases sitting between them. This CDR3 is CATSKDSYGYTF. CDR3 sequence (DNA): TGTGCCACCAGCAAAGATTCCTATGGCTACACCTTC.

V and J are TRBV29-1 and TRBJ2-7; weak D call: TRBD2 (6 bases). Germline V gives CDR1 SQVTM, CDR2 ANQGSEA. CDR3 length: 13 amino acids. Trimming stripped 5 bases from V and 0 bases from J, with 11 bases between. CDR3 bases: TGCAGCGTTAAGGGACTGACCTCCTACGAGCAGTACTTC. This translates into CSVKGLTSYEQYF.

V usage is TRBV18 and J usage is TRBJ1-1; D gene ambiguous. Between the trimmed V and J ends, which lost 3 bases and 1 base, there was a span of 9 bases. Germline loops: CDR1 KGHSH, CDR2 LQKENI. The CDR3 covers 14 residues. The CDR3 region has the DNA TGTGCCAGCTCACCCTATTCAGGGAACACTGAAGCTTTCTTT. Its protein product is CASSPYSGNTEAFF. Looking up the rest from reference TRBV18 and TRBJ1-1 gives the full variable domain: NAGVMQNPRHLVRRRGQEARLRCSPMKGHSHVYWYRQLPEEGLKFMVYLQKENIIDESGMPKERFSAEFPKEGPSILRIQQVVRGDSAAYFCASSPYSGNTEAFFGQGTRLTVV.

CDR3 DNA: TGTGCCAGTAGCTCATATGGCTACACCTTC. The encoded protein is CASSSYGYTF. This sequence joins TRBV19 and TRBJ1-2, with D unresolved. Germline CDR1 and CDR2: LNHDA and SQIVND (reference sequence). V dropped 6 bases and J dropped 5 bases, with 4 bases sitting between them. There are 10 residues in the CDR3. The full variable domain, completed using reference TRBV19 and TRBJ1-2, is DGGITQSPKYLFRKEGQNVTLSCEQNLNHDAMYWYRQDPGQGLRLIYYSQIVNDFQKGDIAEGYSVSREKKESFPLTVTSAQKNPTAFYLCASSSYGYTFGSGTRLTVV.

This clone was recorded once. The V and J genes are TRBV6-2 or TRBV6-3 and TRBJ1-5; D is possibly TRBD1 (6 bases). CDR1 is MNHEY, CDR2 SVGEGT, per germline. Deletions cut 2 bases from V and 3 bases from J, with 29 bases between. This CDR3 has 21 amino acids. Here the CDR3 DNA reads TGTGCCAGCAGTTACACCCGGGGGGGGCGGGCATCCTTACACGACAATCAGCCCCAGCATTTT. Translation: CASSYTRGGRASLHDNQPQHF.

The chain carries TRBV10-1 and TRBJ2-1; a possible D gene is TRBD1 (5 bases). The CDR3 totals 14 residues. In germline, CDR1 is WNHNN, CDR2 SYGVQD (reference sequence). The ends were cut back, 4 bases at V and 8 bases at J, with 15 bases in the middle. CDR3 coding DNA: TGCGCCAGCAGTGCGGTTGGGGCACCCGATGAGCAGTTCTTC. This encodes CASSAVGAPDEQFF.

The V call is TRBV28, the J call TRBJ2-7; D gene unclear. V shed 6 bases and J shed 7 bases, with 19 bases lying between them. The germline V gene has CDR1 MDHEN and CDR2 SYDVKM. The CDR3 is made up of 14 amino acids. The CDR3 nucleotides are TGTGCCAGCAGCGGATTCAACCTAGGCCGTGAGCAGTACTTC. Amino acids: CASSGFNLGREQYF. Using reference TRBV28 and TRBJ2-7 for the parts outside the CDR3, the full variable domain is DVKVTQSSRYLVKRTGEKVFLECVQDMDHENMFWYRQDPGLGLRLIYFSYDVKMKEKGDIPEGYSVSREKKERFSLILESASTNQTSMYLCASSGFNLGREQYFGPGTRLTVT.

The chain links TRBV15 to TRBJ2-3, with TRBD2 as a possible D gene (7 bases). The CDR3 sequence is 19 residues long. Trimming pared 0 bases from V and 0 bases from J, leaving 19 bases between. The germline V gene encodes CDR1 LNHNV and CDR2 YYDKDF (reference sequence). The CDR3 coding sequence is TGTGCCACCAGCAGAGATAGGCGGGGGCGACTTACTAGCACAGATACGCAGTATTTT. Translating it yields CATSRDRRGRLTSTDTQYF.

The chain has TRBV3-1 (or the pseudogene TRBV3-2) and TRBJ2-2; 8 bases map to TRBD1. CDR3 length: 13 amino acids. The germline CDR1 and CDR2 sequences are LGHDT and YNNKEL (reference sequence). The J segment lost 2 bases and the V segment lost 8 bases, leaving 1 base of the junction unmatched. CDR3 DNA: TGTGCCAGCGGACAGGGAAACACCGGGGAGCTGTTTTTT. It translates to CASGQGNTGELFF.

The V gene is TRBV6-5, the J gene TRBJ1-3; D uncertain. The CDR3 has 14 amino acids. Germline loops: CDR1 MNHEY, CDR2 SVGAGI. V lost 0 bases, J lost 1 base, and 4 bases lay in between. The CDR3 DNA sequence: TGTGCCAGCAGTTACTCTTCTTCTGGAAACACCATATATTTT. This sequence encodes CASSYSSSGNTIYF.